These 21 T cell receptor beta chains originate from one sample sequenced in a study of technical replicates of blood from a handful of donors. Data came from immunoSEQ multiplex PCR; TCRdb stores just in-frame clones and leaves some out. The sample yields around 71,000 clones, approximately 92% seen once. The sequencing input was T cells isolated from PBMCs. The receptors derive from a human donor in good health.

This chain joins TRBV28 and TRBJ2-7; D remains unclear. The ends were cut back, 6 bases at V and 5 bases at J, with 8 bases in the middle. The CDR3 sequence is 11 residues long. Germline CDR1 MDHEN, CDR2 SYDVKM. The CDR3 coding sequence is TGTGCCAGCAGCCGTACGGACGAGCAGTACTTC. Translated: CASSRTDEQYF.

This chain connects TRBV5-4 to TRBJ2-3, with TRBD2 matching over 14 bases. Germline V lookup: CDR1 SGHNT, CDR2 YYREEE (reference sequence). Germline trimming cut 5 bases from V and 4 bases from J; bases unmatched to any gene: 6. The CDR3 runs to 16 residues. In nucleotides, the CDR3 is TGTGCCAGCAGGCCTAGACTAGCGGGAGGGGCAGATACGCAGTATTTT. Amino acid sequence: CASRPRLAGGADTQYF.

J is TRBJ1-4 and V is TRBV30; D may be TRBD1 (6 bases). This CDR3 is built from 12 residues. CDR1 and CDR2 from the germline V gene are GTSNPN and SVGIG (reference sequence). The ends were cut back, 4 bases at V and 7 bases at J, with 10 bases in the middle. The CDR3 region has the DNA TGTGCCTGGACAGGGGTTTCTGAAAAACTGTTTTTT. This sequence encodes CAWTGVSEKLFF. The variable domain in full, completed from reference TRBV30 and TRBJ1-4, reads SQTIHQWPATLVQPVGSPLSLECTVEGTSNPNLYWYRQAAGRGLQLLFYSVGIGQISSEVPQNLSASRPQDRQFILSSKKLLLSDSGFYLCAWTGVSEKLFFGSGTQLSVL.

The chain recombines TRBV21-1 with TRBJ2-7; the tabulated D call, TRBD1, remains unverified against the DNA. TRBV21-1 is a pseudogene segment. The CDR3 spans 15 residues. CDR3 in amino acids: CASSKLARNSYEQYF. The CDR3 DNA reads as TGTGCCAGCAGCAAACTTGCCAGGAACTCCTACGAGCAGTACTTC.

This clone was seen a single time. J is TRBJ2-7 and V is TRBV18; D is perhaps TRBD2 (7 bases). Germline CDR1 KGHSH, CDR2 LQKENI. V lost 2 bases and J lost 5, with 10 bases in between. The CDR3 consists of 13 residues. CDR3 residues: CASSPSGGHEQYF. Here the CDR3 DNA reads TGTGCCAGCTCACCATCGGGGGGCCACGAGCAGTACTTC.

The chain has TRBV30 and TRBJ2-7; TRBD1 matches 7 bases. The CDR3 consists of 14 residues. Germline values: CDR1 GTSNPN, CDR2 SVGIG (reference sequence). The V and J ends lost 7 bases and 2 bases, in that order; junction bases with no gene match: 11. The CDR3 sequence is CAFSTGRGTYEQYF. CDR3 bases: TGTGCCTTCTCCACGGGCAGGGGGACCTACGAGCAGTACTTC. Supplemented by reference TRBV30 and TRBJ2-7, the full variable domain reads SQTIHQWPATLVQPVGSPLSLECTVEGTSNPNLYWYRQAAGRGLQLLFYSVGIGQISSEVPQNLSASRPQDRQFILSSKKLLLSDSGFYLCAFSTGRGTYEQYFGPGTRLTVT.

V usage is TRBV2 and J usage is TRBJ2-2, with D perhaps matching TRBD2 (6 bases). The ends were cut back, 1 base at V and 7 bases at J, with 13 bases in the middle. CDR1 and CDR2 (germline): SNHLY, FYNNEI. CDR3 length equals 15 residues. The CDR3 bases are TGTGCCAGCAGTGAAGTGGGACTGGGGAACGGGGAGCTGTTTTTT. Translated, it gives CASSEVGLGNGELFF.

This chain joins TRBV7-2 and TRBJ1-5, with 7 bases matching TRBD1. V trimming: 0 bases; J trimming: 5 bases; junction bases outside the gene matches: 4. This CDR3 spans 15 amino acids. The germline V gene has CDR1 SGHTA and CDR2 FQGNSA. For the CDR3, the DNA is TGTGCCAGCAGCTTAGCGGGGACAGCTTATCAGCCCCAGCATTTT. Residues: CASSLAGTAYQPQHF.

This clone came up once. This rearrangement joins TRBV5-1 to TRBJ2-7; no clear D. Trimming removed 3 bases at V and 4 bases at J, with 11 bases between. Germline V lookup: CDR1 SGHRS, CDR2 YFSETQ. The CDR3 runs 13 residues. The CDR3 coding sequence is TGCGCCAGCAGCTCGGAGAGGAAATACGAGCAGTACTTC. Encoded protein: CASSSERKYEQYF. Supplemented by reference TRBV5-1 and TRBJ2-7, the full variable domain reads KAGVTQTPRYLIKTRGQQVTLSCSPISGHRSVSWYQQTPGQGLQFLFEYFSETQRNKGNFPGRFSGRQFSNSRSEMNVSTLELGDSALYLCASSSERKYEQYFGPGTRLTVT.

This chain links TRBV6-1 with TRBJ1-5; D unclear. In germline, CDR1 is MNHNS, CDR2 SASEGT. The V gene lost 4 bases and the J gene lost 0 bases, with 4 bases spanning the gap. The CDR3 contains 13 residues. CDR3 sequence reads: CASSVYSNQPQHF. The CDR3 DNA follows: TGTGCCAGCAGTGTGTATAGCAATCAGCCCCAGCATTTT.

J is TRBJ2-7 and V is TRBV27, with D possibly matching TRBD2 (6 bases). Germline values: CDR1 MNHEY, CDR2 SMNVEV (reference sequence). This CDR3 comprises 14 residues. The V and J ends lost 1 base and 4 bases respectively, with 11 bases between them. DNA for the CDR3: TGTGCCAGCAGTTTATACGGGAGCGAGTACGAGCAGTACTTC. This sequence encodes CASSLYGSEYEQYF.

V usage is TRBV4-2 and J usage is TRBJ2-7; TRBD2 matches at 13 bases. Germline V CDR1 and CDR2: LGHNA, YNFKEQ. The CDR3 spans 16 residues. With 4 bases clipped from V and 4 bases from J, the junction kept 7 bases outside the gene matches. CDR3 sequence: CASSLNEGLAGYEQYF. The CDR3 nucleotides are TGTGCCAGCAGCCTCAATGAGGGACTAGCGGGATACGAGCAGTACTTC.

The chain couples TRBV7-3 to TRBJ2-1, with D possibly TRBD2 on 6 matching bases. The CDR3 totals 17 residues. Trimming stripped 5 bases from V and 0 bases from J, with 17 bases between. Germline V gene lookup returns CDR1 SGHTA and CDR2 FQGTGA. The DNA for the CDR3 is TGTGCCAGCAGCCAACATACGCGGGAAACCTCCTACAATGAGCAGTTCTTC. Amino acid sequence: CASSQHTRETSYNEQFF.

V usage is TRBV28 and J usage is TRBJ2-7, with 10 nucleotides matching TRBD1. This CDR3 has 14 amino acids. The V segment lost 6 bases and the J segment 3 bases; nucleotides outside the gene matches: 5. The germline gives CDR1 MDHEN, CDR2 SYDVKM. The CDR3 protein is CASSWTGGLYEQYF. The CDR3 coding sequence is TGTGCCAGCAGCTGGACAGGGGGACTCTACGAGCAGTACTTC.

The rearrangement uses TRBV28 and TRBJ1-5; the D is unclear. V was cut by 5 bases and J by 7 bases, with 12 bases left in between. Germline CDR1 and CDR2: MDHEN and SYDVKM. This CDR3 has 13 residues. CDR3 residues: CASSSPGVQPQHF. In nucleotides, the CDR3 is TGTGCCAGCAGTAGCCCCGGGGTCCAGCCCCAGCATTTT.

J is TRBJ1-5 and V is TRBV7-2; 8 bases agree with TRBD1. Looked up from germline, CDR1 is SGHTA and CDR2 is FQGNSA. V dropped 5 bases and J dropped 5; count of bases not matched to a gene: 8. This CDR3 has 15 amino acids. CDR3 nucleotide sequence: TGTGCCAGCAGCATACAGGGGGGAGAGGATCAGCCCCAGCATTTT. Encoded protein: CASSIQGGEDQPQHF. The full variable domain, rest sourced from reference TRBV7-2 and TRBJ1-5, is GAGVSQSPSNKVTEKGKDVELRCDPISGHTALYWYRQSLGQGLEFLIYFQGNSAPDKSGLPSDRFSAERTGGSVSTLTIQRTQQEDSAVYLCASSIQGGEDQPQHFGDGTRLSIL.

J is TRBJ2-7 and V is TRBV28; TRBD1 is a possible D gene (5 bases). The V gene's germline CDR1 is MDHEN and CDR2 SYDVKM. The CDR3 contains 15 residues. Trimming took off 5 bases at V and 2 bases at J, with 16 bases between the two ends. CDR3 in DNA: TGTGCCAGCAGTGGGTTGCCGAGGACAACCTACGAGCAGTACTTC. Translated: CASSGLPRTTYEQYF.

The genes are TRBV9 and TRBJ2-1; no reliable D call. CDR1 and CDR2 from the germline V gene are SGDLS and YYNGEE. The germline V and J ends were trimmed by 1 base and 7 bases, with 3 bases remaining between them. The CDR3 covers 11 residues. The CDR3 reads CASSVHNEQFF. For the CDR3, the DNA is TGTGCCAGCAGCGTACATAATGAGCAGTTCTTC. Drawing the rest from reference TRBV9 and TRBJ2-1, the complete variable domain is DSGVTQTPKHLITATGQRVTLRCSPRSGDLSVYWYQQSLDQGLQFLIQYYNGEERAKGNILERFSAQQFPDLHSELNLSSLELGDSALYFCASSVHNEQFFGPGTRLTVL.

The chain recombines TRBV9 with TRBJ2-5, with 7 bases aligning to TRBD1. CDR1 SGDLS and CDR2 YYNGEE come from the germline V gene. CDR3 length: 14 amino acids. The V segment lost 4 bases and the J segment 2 bases; nucleotides outside the gene matches: 5. The CDR3 DNA follows: TGTGCCAGCAGCTTGACACAGGGGCAAGAGACCCAGTACTTC. Residues: CASSLTQGQETQYF.

The gene calls are TRBV6-5 and TRBJ1-1, with D possibly matching TRBD1 (6 bases). Germline loops: CDR1 MNHEY, CDR2 SVGAGI. This CDR3 contains 15 residues. Trimming took off 3 bases at V and 4 bases at J, with 15 bases between the two ends. CDR3 bases: TGTGCCAGCAGTTATAATGGGGGCGCGACCACTGAAGCTTTCTTT. Translation: CASSYNGGATTEAFF.

The rearrangement uses TRBV11-2 and TRBJ1-2; 8 nucleotides line up with TRBD1. The germline V gene encodes CDR1 SGHAT and CDR2 FQNNGV. CDR3 size: 15 residues. The V segment lost 5 bases and the J segment 5 bases; nucleotides outside the gene matches: 10. DNA for the CDR3: TGTGCCAGCAGCATCCTTAGGGGGACAGGATATGGCTACACCTTC. Protein sequence: CASSILRGTGYGYTF.